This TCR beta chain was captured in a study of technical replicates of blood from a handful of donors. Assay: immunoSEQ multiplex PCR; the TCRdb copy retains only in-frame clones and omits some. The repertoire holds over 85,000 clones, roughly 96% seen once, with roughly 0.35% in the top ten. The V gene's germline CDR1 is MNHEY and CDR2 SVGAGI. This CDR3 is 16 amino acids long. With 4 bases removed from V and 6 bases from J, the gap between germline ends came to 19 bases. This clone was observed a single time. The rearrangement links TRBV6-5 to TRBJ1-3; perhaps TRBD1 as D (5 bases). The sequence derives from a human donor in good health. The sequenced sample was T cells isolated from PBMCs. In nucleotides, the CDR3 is TGTGCCAGCAGTTGGACAAGACAGACCCGCTTAAACACCATATATTTT. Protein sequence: CASSWTRQTRLNTIYF.